This T cell receptor beta chain was captured in a study of patients and donors after allogeneic stem cell transplantation. TCRdb reanalysed the RT-PCR reads using MiXCR and keeps one entry per CDR3 protein. The sample lists over 130,000 distinct CDR3 sequences; about two fifths were seen once. Sequences were obtained from blood, either unsorted or a sorted T cell fraction (not recorded which). This clonotype originated in a human donor who was either an allogeneic HSCT recipient or a stem cell or donor lymphocyte infusion donor (not recorded which). It is not recorded whose cells these are; they may come from a transplant donor.

The CDR3 coding sequence is TGCAGTGCTAGAGATAGGAAGACGACTAATGAAAAACTGTTTTTT. Encoded protein: CSARDRKTTNEKLFF. The J gene is TRBJ1-4, the V gene TRBV20-1; no firm D call. The V end was cut by 0 bases, the J end by 2 bases, with 10 bases between. The CDR3 totals 15 residues. Germline V CDR1 and CDR2: DFQATT, SNEGSKA (reference sequence).